Each of the 4 T cell receptor beta chains below was sequenced from the same sample in a study of sequential checkpoint blockade in melanoma. Libraries were prepared by immunoSEQ multiplex PCR; TCRdb keeps only in-frame clonotypes and omits some of them. The sample holds 2,200 or so clones, roughly 24% seen once. Treatment noted: randomized to nivolumab then ipilimumab (arm A) or the reverse (arm B). The sequencing used tumor tissue (inferred from file names), collected from a patient given nivolumab and ipilimumab in sequence. Every receptor here comes from a human donor with melanoma.

In this sample, this clone turned up a few times. CDR3 coding DNA: TGTGCCAGCAGTCCGGTTGCTAGTGGCTACACCTTC. Amino acids: CASSPVASGYTF. The chain uses TRBV28 and TRBJ1-2; D unresolved. The V gene lost 5 bases and the J gene lost 7 bases, with 11 bases spanning the gap. Germline V CDR1 and CDR2: MDHEN, SYDVKM. The CDR3 length is 12 residues.

The chain has TRBV6-8 and TRBJ1-1; D gene unclear. Germline CDR1 MNHGY, CDR2 SAAAGT. Between the trimmed V and J ends, which lost 2 bases and 1 base, there was a span of 8 bases. The CDR3 loop spans 14 amino acids. For the CDR3, the DNA is TGTGCCAGCAGTTACCGGCAGCCGAACACTGAAGCTTTCTTT. It encodes CASSYRQPNTEAFF.

This clone was counted between two and nine times. The J gene is TRBJ2-2, the V gene TRBV19, with 11 positions matching TRBD1. The V gene end was trimmed by 7 bases and the J gene end by 4 bases; junction bases not matched to a gene: 8. Germline CDR1 is LNHDA and CDR2 is SQIVND (reference sequence). The CDR3 has 16 residues. CDR3 residues: CASTRTGGVGTGELFF. Written as DNA, the CDR3 is TGTGCCAGTACGAGGACAGGGGGCGTCGGCACCGGGGAGCTGTTTTTT.

This clone was seen a few times. This chain connects TRBV11-1 to TRBJ2-1; D not certain. V gave up 0 bases and J gave up 0 bases, with 9 bases separating them. Germline V CDR1 and CDR2: SGHAT, FQDESV (reference sequence). The CDR3 loop spans 16 amino acids. CDR3 loop: CASSLATRSSYNEQFF. In nucleotides, the CDR3 is TGTGCCAGCAGCTTAGCTACGAGGAGCTCCTACAATGAGCAGTTCTTC.